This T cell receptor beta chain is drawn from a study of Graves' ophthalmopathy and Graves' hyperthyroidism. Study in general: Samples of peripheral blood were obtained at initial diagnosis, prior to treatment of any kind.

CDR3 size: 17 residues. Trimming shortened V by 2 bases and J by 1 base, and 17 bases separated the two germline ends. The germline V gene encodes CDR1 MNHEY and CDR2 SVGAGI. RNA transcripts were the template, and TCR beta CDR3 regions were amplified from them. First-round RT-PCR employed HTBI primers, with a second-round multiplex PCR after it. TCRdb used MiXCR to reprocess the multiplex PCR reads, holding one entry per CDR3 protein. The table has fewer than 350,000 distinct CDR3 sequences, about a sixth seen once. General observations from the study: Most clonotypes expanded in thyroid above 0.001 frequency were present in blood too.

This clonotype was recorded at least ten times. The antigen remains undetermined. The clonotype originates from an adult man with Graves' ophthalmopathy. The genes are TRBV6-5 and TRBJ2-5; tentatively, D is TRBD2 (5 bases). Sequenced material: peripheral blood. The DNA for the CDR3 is TGTGCCAGCAGTTACCGCTGGACGGGGAATCTCCAAGAGACCCAGTACTTC. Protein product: CASSYRWTGNLQETQYF.